The 20 T cell receptor beta chains below come from one sample, sequenced in a study of blood T cell repertoires in COVID-19. Sequencing was performed with immunoSEQ multiplex PCR; in TCRdb, only in-frame clones are kept and a portion is missing. Here the sample spans around 100,000 clones, approximately 86% being singletons. Specimen: peripheral blood. The receptor source for this set is a woman aged 55-75 years with acute or convalescent COVID-19.

This clone came up a few times. The chain employs TRBV27 and TRBJ2-2; 9 bases are shared with TRBD2. Per germline, CDR1 MNHEY and CDR2 SMNVEV (reference sequence). The trim removed 5 bases at V and 5 bases at J, leaving 6 bases unmatched. CDR3 length: 15 amino acids. The CDR3, as DNA: TGTGCCAGCAGTAATAGCGGGAGATATACCGGGGAGCTGTTTTTT. Protein sequence: CASSNSGRYTGELFF.

This rearrangement joins TRBV5-1 to TRBJ1-1; D not certain. Trimming left V 4 bases short and J 0 bases short, with 13 bases between. CDR1 and CDR2 (germline): SGHRS, YFSETQ. The CDR3 is made up of 15 amino acids. CDR3 sequence reads: CASSPSGEMNTEAFF. Written as DNA, the CDR3 is TGCGCCAGCAGCCCTAGCGGGGAAATGAACACTGAAGCTTTCTTT. Combining the CDR3 with reference TRBV5-1 and TRBJ1-1 gives the whole variable domain KAGVTQTPRYLIKTRGQQVTLSCSPISGHRSVSWYQQTPGQGLQFLFEYFSETQRNKGNFPGRFSGRQFSNSRSEMNVSTLELGDSALYLCASSPSGEMNTEAFFGQGTRLTVV.

This chain connects TRBV9 to TRBJ1-3; D is unresolved. In germline, CDR1 is SGDLS, CDR2 YYNGEE. The V end lost 0 bases, the J end lost 0 bases, and 10 bases lay between the germline ends. The length of the CDR3 is 16 residues. Written as DNA, the CDR3 is TGTGCCAGCAGCGTAGCGGGATCGATCTCTGGAAACACCATATATTTT. This codes for CASSVAGSISGNTIYF.

This CDR3 is CASREGEFDEQFF. The CDR3 coding sequence is TGTGCCAGCAGAGAGGGGGAATTCGATGAGCAGTTCTTC. The genes are TRBV2 and TRBJ2-1, with a tentative D call TRBD1 (6 bases). This CDR3 has 13 amino acids. The V gene lost 6 bases and the J gene lost 8 bases, with 14 bases spanning the gap. Germline V CDR1 and CDR2: SNHLY, FYNNEI.

This rearrangement joins TRBV5-1 to TRBJ2-3; 11 bases agree with TRBD2. Germline assignment: CDR1 SGHRS and CDR2 YFSETQ. There are 13 residues in the CDR3. V shed 8 bases and J 6 bases; nucleotides not matched to a gene: 5. The CDR3 here is CASTSGSEDTQYF. The CDR3 coding sequence is TGCGCCAGTACTAGCGGGAGTGAGGATACGCAGTATTTT.

This clone showed up just a few times. The CDR3 nucleotides are TGTGCCACCAAACGGGACAGGGTGGATTCACCCCTCCACTTT. Translated, it gives CATKRDRVDSPLHF. The rearrangement joins TRBV25-1 to TRBJ1-6, with TRBD1 identical over 9 bases. Losses at the gene ends were 10 bases for V and 8 bases for J; bases not matched to a gene: 9. CDR3 length: 14 amino acids. The germline V gene encodes CDR1 MGHDK and CDR2 SYGVNS.

The genes are TRBV3-1 (or the pseudogene TRBV3-2) and TRBJ1-1; tentative D call: TRBD1 (5 bases). The V end was cut by 2 bases, the J end by 6 bases, with 16 bases between. This CDR3 comprises 15 residues. Germline V gene lookup returns CDR1 LGHDT and CDR2 YNNKEL (reference sequence). CDR3: CASSQRDYSVSEAFF. CDR3 bases: TGTGCCAGCAGCCAACGGGACTACTCGGTCTCTGAAGCTTTCTTT.

The V gene is TRBV18, the J gene TRBJ1-1; 8 bases align to TRBD1. The V gene end was trimmed by 6 bases and the J gene end by 2 bases; junction bases not matched to a gene: 11. There are 16 residues in the CDR3. The V gene's germline CDR1 is KGHSH and CDR2 LQKENI. This CDR3 reads CASSRSVAGGNTEAFF. In DNA form, the CDR3 reads TGTGCCAGCTCTCGTTCCGTCGCAGGGGGCAACACTGAAGCTTTCTTT. Supplemented by reference TRBV18 and TRBJ1-1, the full variable domain reads NAGVMQNPRHLVRRRGQEARLRCSPMKGHSHVYWYRQLPEEGLKFMVYLQKENIIDESGMPKERFSAEFPKEGPSILRIQQVVRGDSAAYFCASSRSVAGGNTEAFFGQGTRLTVV.

In its sample, this clone was seen once. This chain links TRBV3-1 (or the pseudogene TRBV3-2) with TRBJ2-4; D unclear. Trimming took 4 bases from V and 0 from J, leaving 13 bases between them. CDR3 length: 16 residues. Germline CDR1 LGHDT, CDR2 YNNKEL (reference sequence). CDR3 loop: CASSPGFSLAKNIQYF. The CDR3 region has the DNA TGTGCCAGCAGCCCCGGTTTCTCTCTAGCCAAAAACATTCAGTACTTC.

The chain uses TRBV27 and TRBJ1-2; D is ambiguous. Between the trimmed V and J ends, which lost 4 bases and 4 bases, there was a span of 10 bases. The CDR3 has 13 amino acids. The germline CDR1 and CDR2 sequences are MNHEY and SMNVEV (reference sequence). CDR3: CASSSLAGYGYTF. The CDR3 DNA reads TGTGCCAGCAGTTCACTGGCAGGCTATGGCTACACCTTC.

The chain has TRBV18 and TRBJ2-3; TRBD1 aligns across 7 bases. The CDR3 extends over 15 amino acids. V lost 3 bases and J lost 2; bases outside the gene matches: 5. The germline CDR1 and CDR2 sequences are KGHSH and LQKENI. The CDR3 nucleotides are TGTGCCAGCTCACCCTATGACAGGGCCACAGATACGCAGTATTTT. Translating gives CASSPYDRATDTQYF.

The CDR3 spells CASRVPGVDIQYF. The CDR3 DNA follows: TGTGCCAGCAGGGTTCCCGGGGTGGACATTCAGTACTTC. The V and J genes are TRBV6-5 and TRBJ2-4, with D possibly matching TRBD2 (5 bases). V dropped 6 bases and J dropped 8 bases, with 14 bases sitting between them. This CDR3 comprises 13 residues. Per germline, CDR1 MNHEY and CDR2 SVGAGI.

The chain combines TRBV6-4 with TRBJ2-3, with TRBD2 matching over 7 bases. V shed 3 bases and J 3 bases; nucleotides not matched to a gene: 6. This CDR3 has 15 residues. Germline values: CDR1 MRHNA, CDR2 SNTAGT. This CDR3 is CASSEGGRSTDTQYF. The CDR3 DNA follows: TGTGCCAGCAGTGAAGGCGGGAGATCAACAGATACGCAGTATTTT.

V gene TRBV9 combines with J gene TRBJ2-5, with D maybe TRBD2 (5 bases). Germline lookup yields CDR1 SGDLS and CDR2 YYNGEE. The CDR3 runs 12 residues. V was cut by 0 bases and J by 5 bases, with 5 bases left in between. The CDR3 DNA is TGTGCCAGCAGCGTAGCGGGGGAGACCCAGTACTTC. Its protein product is CASSVAGETQYF.

This sequence joins TRBV11-2 and TRBJ2-1, with 12 nucleotides matching TRBD2. V lost 1 base to trimming and J lost 8 bases; unmatched junction nucleotides: 9. The CDR3 extends over 17 amino acids. The V gene's germline CDR1 is SGHAT and CDR2 FQNNGV. The CDR3 loop is CASSLATSGSFYYEQFF. DNA of the CDR3: TGTGCCAGCAGCTTAGCGACTAGCGGGAGTTTTTACTATGAGCAGTTCTTC.

The chain combines TRBV19 with TRBJ1-4; possible D gene TRBD1, 5 bases. Trimming cost V 4 bases and J 3 bases, with 9 bases left between them. Germline CDR1 LNHDA, CDR2 SQIVND (reference sequence). This CDR3 is built from 14 residues. The CDR3 loop reads CASSTGLPNEKLFF. The CDR3 coding sequence is TGTGCCAGTAGTACGGGACTGCCTAATGAAAAACTGTTTTTT.

The chain joins TRBV6-5 to TRBJ2-1, with D possibly matching TRBD2 (6 bases). V lost 7 bases and J 5 bases, leaving 12 bases between the germline ends. The germline CDR1 and CDR2 sequences are MNHEY and SVGAGI. The CDR3 consists of 13 residues. CDR3 residues: CASMRRENNEQFF. CDR3 in DNA: TGTGCCAGCATGAGGCGGGAAAACAATGAGCAGTTCTTC.

The J gene is TRBJ1-3, the V gene TRBV9; D may be TRBD1 (6 bases). Germline CDR1 is SGDLS and CDR2 is YYNGEE. The CDR3 spans 16 residues. V was cut by 0 bases and J by 0 bases, with 10 bases left in between. CDR3 nucleotides: TGTGCCAGCAGCGTAGCGGGGGGCGCCTCTGGAAACACCATATATTTT. Its translation: CASSVAGGASGNTIYF.

The CDR3 reads CASQLGGAWGQPQHF. DNA for the CDR3: TGTGCCAGCCAGTTAGGGGGGGCTTGGGGTCAGCCCCAGCATTTT. The V call is TRBV28, the J call TRBJ1-5, with D possibly matching TRBD1 (6 bases). This CDR3 is 15 amino acids long. From germline, CDR1 is MDHEN and CDR2 SYDVKM. With 8 bases removed from V and 6 bases from J, the gap between germline ends came to 20 bases.

The chain joins TRBV7-8 to TRBJ2-1; 7 bases map to TRBD1. This CDR3 region has 13 residues. Germline loops: CDR1 SGHVS, CDR2 FQNEAQ. The trim removed 4 bases at V and 5 bases at J, leaving 2 bases unmatched. CDR3 protein: CASSSTGDNEQFF. The CDR3 nucleotides read TGTGCCAGCAGCTCTACAGGGGACAATGAGCAGTTCTTC. The full variable domain, with the rest looked up from reference TRBV7-8 and TRBJ2-1, is GAGVSQSPRYKVAKRGQDVALRCDPISGHVSLFWYQQALGQGPEFLTYFQNEAQLDKSGLPSDRFFAERPEGSVSTLKIQRTQQEDSAVYLCASSSTGDNEQFFGPGTRLTVL.